This T cell receptor (beta chain) was retrieved from a study of blood T cell repertoires in COVID-19. The wider study: In each case, the material was cDNA or gDNA derived from T cells, B-cell-depleted T cells, or PBMCs.

As handled by the study authors: Reference gene primer amplification yielded estimated nucleated cell counts. Generated by immunoSEQ multiplex PCR, the TCRdb table keeps only in-frame clones and is missing some. The V and J calls and clone size are taken from that table; D and trimming were inferred from the DNA. The table lists 200,000 to 250,000 clones, 80% to 90% of them singletons. This clone appeared once. This CDR3 has 18 residues. Trimming took 2 bases from V and 6 from J; bases not matched to a gene: 11. The germline CDR1 and CDR2 sequences are KGHDR and SFDVKD. The receptor's source is a human donor in a cohort sampled during active COVID-19. The rearrangement uses TRBV24-1 and TRBJ2-1; 11 bases map to TRBD2. Sequenced material: peripheral blood. For the CDR3, the DNA is TGTGCCACCAGTGATTATGGTAGAGGTAGCGGGAGGGGCAATGAGCAGTTCTTC. Translated: CATSDYGRGSGRGNEQFF.